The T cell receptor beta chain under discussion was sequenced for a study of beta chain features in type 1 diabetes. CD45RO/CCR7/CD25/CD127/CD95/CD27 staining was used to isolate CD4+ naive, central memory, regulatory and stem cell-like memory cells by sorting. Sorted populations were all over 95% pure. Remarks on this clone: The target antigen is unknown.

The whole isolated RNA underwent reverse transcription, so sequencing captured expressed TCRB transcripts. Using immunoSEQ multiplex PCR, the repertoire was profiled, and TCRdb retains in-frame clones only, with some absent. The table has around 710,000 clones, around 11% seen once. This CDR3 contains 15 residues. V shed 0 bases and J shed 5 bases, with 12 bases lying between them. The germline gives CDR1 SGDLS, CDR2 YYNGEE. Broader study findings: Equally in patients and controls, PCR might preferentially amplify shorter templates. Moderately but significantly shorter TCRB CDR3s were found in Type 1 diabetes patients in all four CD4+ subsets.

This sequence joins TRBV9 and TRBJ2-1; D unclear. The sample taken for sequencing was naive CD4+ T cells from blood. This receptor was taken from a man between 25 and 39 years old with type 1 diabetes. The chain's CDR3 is CASSVGVEVHNEQFF. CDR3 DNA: TGTGCCAGCAGCGTAGGGGTCGAGGTCCACAATGAGCAGTTCTTC.